The 14 T cell receptor beta chains below come from one sample, sequenced in a study of cytomegalovirus exposure and HLA in healthy donors. PCR amplification relied on 60 Vbeta primers (plus 13 Jbeta primers). Clones were read by immunoSEQ multiplex PCR, and TCRdb kept only the in-frame ones, dropping some. The top ten hold around 2.3% of the sample, which has about 150,000 clones, 70% to 80% seen once. Sequenced: PBMCs. The receptors shown here come from a man aged 30-40 years in good health and CMV-seronegative.

The rearrangement uses TRBV5-1 and TRBJ1-1, with TRBD1 matching 9 bases. CDR1 and CDR2 from the germline V gene are SGHRS and YFSETQ. The V gene end was trimmed by 5 bases and the J gene end by 6 bases; junction bases not matched to a gene: 17. This CDR3 has 17 amino acids. CDR3 protein: CASRDTGGIRNSAEAFF. CDR3 nucleotide sequence: TGCGCCAGCAGAGATACAGGGGGCATAAGGAATTCGGCTGAAGCTTTCTTT.

The chain is built from TRBV19 and TRBJ2-3; TRBD1 might be the D (5 bases). The CDR3 runs to 15 residues. Per the germline V gene, CDR1 is LNHDA and CDR2 is SQIVND (reference sequence). V was trimmed by 7 bases and J by 4 bases, leaving 18 bases between them. As DNA, the CDR3 is TGTGCCAGTAAAACTAACCATAAAGGGGCAGATACGCAGTATTTT. It yields the protein CASKTNHKGADTQYF.

V is TRBV28 and J is TRBJ2-7; D gene unclear. The V gene's germline CDR1 is MDHEN and CDR2 SYDVKM. The CDR3 runs 11 residues. The V gene lost 6 bases and the J gene lost 4 bases, with 7 bases spanning the gap. The CDR3 sequence: CASRDTYEQYF. Written as DNA, the CDR3 is TGTGCCAGCAGAGACACTTACGAGCAGTACTTC.

The V and J genes are TRBV28 and TRBJ2-5; 9 positions match TRBD1. J was trimmed by 5 bases and V by 5 bases; bases with no gene match: 9. Germline-derived CDR1 and CDR2 are MDHEN and SYDVKM. The CDR3 loop spans 15 amino acids. In DNA form, the CDR3 reads TGTGCCAGCAGTGCCTGGACAGGGGCGAGGGAGACCCAGTACTTC. Its protein is CASSAWTGARETQYF.

The chain employs TRBV28 and TRBJ1-4; D possibly corresponds to TRBD1 (6 bases). The V end was cut by 4 bases, the J end by 5 bases, with 23 bases between. Germline V lookup: CDR1 MDHEN, CDR2 SYDVKM. The CDR3 spans 18 residues. The CDR3 region is CASSSLWPSGHSNEKLFF. Written as DNA, the CDR3 is TGTGCCAGCAGTTCATTATGGCCCTCGGGACACTCCAATGAAAAACTGTTTTTT.

Only one count was recorded for this clone. V gene TRBV5-1 combines with J gene TRBJ1-1; weak D call: TRBD1 (5 bases). Trimming cost V 7 bases and J 5 bases, with 21 bases left between them. The CDR3 consists of 15 residues. CDR1 SGHRS and CDR2 YFSETQ come from the germline V gene. The CDR3 spells CASSQQEMGGTEAFF. The CDR3 bases are TGCGCCAGCTCCCAACAGGAGATGGGGGGTACTGAAGCTTTCTTT.

The chain is built from TRBV28 and TRBJ2-7, with 9 bases identical to TRBD1. This CDR3 contains 14 residues. The germline CDR1 and CDR2 sequences are MDHEN and SYDVKM. V lost 8 bases and J lost 1; bases outside the gene matches: 6. CDR3 protein: CASSLGQGSYEQYF. The CDR3 DNA sequence: TGTGCCAGCTCGCTGGGACAGGGTTCCTACGAGCAGTACTTC. The full variable domain, rest sourced from reference TRBV28 and TRBJ2-7, is DVKVTQSSRYLVKRTGEKVFLECVQDMDHENMFWYRQDPGLGLRLIYFSYDVKMKEKGDIPEGYSVSREKKERFSLILESASTNQTSMYLCASSLGQGSYEQYFGPGTRLTVT.

The chain employs TRBV4-3 and TRBJ2-7, with a weak D call TRBD2 (5 bases). CDR3 length: 15 amino acids. The germline V gene encodes CDR1 LGHNA and CDR2 YSLEER. V was pared by 0 bases and J by 0 bases, with 9 bases between. The CDR3 bases are TGCGCCAGCAGCCAAGATGCGGGTAGCTCCTACGAGCAGTACTTC. This gives the protein CASSQDAGSSYEQYF.

This clone was seen once. The chain combines TRBV6-6 with TRBJ1-2; TRBD1 matches at 7 bases. V shed 2 bases and J 5 bases; nucleotides not matched to a gene: 8. Germline CDR1 is MNHNY and CDR2 is SVGAGI (reference sequence). This CDR3 is built from 15 residues. CDR3 loop: CASSYRGEQGYGYTF. The DNA of the CDR3 is TGTGCCAGCAGTTACCGAGGGGAACAGGGGTATGGCTACACCTTC.

The gene calls are TRBV7-6 and TRBJ2-7; 11 positions match TRBD1. The CDR3 has 15 amino acids. Germline values: CDR1 SGHVS, CDR2 FNYEAQ. V gave up 4 bases and J gave up 5 bases; unmatched junction bases: 7. The CDR3 is CASSSGQGAQHEQYF. The CDR3 coding sequence is TGTGCCAGCAGCTCCGGACAGGGGGCTCAGCACGAGCAGTACTTC.

This chain links TRBV28 with TRBJ2-1; TRBD2 matches at 11 bases. Germline CDR1 and CDR2: MDHEN and SYDVKM. With V trimmed by 7 bases and J by 0 bases, 5 bases remained unmatched. This CDR3 comprises 16 residues. The chain's CDR3 is CASIAGGTSSYNEQFF. CDR3 coding DNA: TGTGCCAGCATAGCGGGGGGGACGAGCTCCTACAATGAGCAGTTCTTC.

The chain carries TRBV2 and TRBJ2-5; D is undetermined. The CDR3 covers 12 residues. The germline V gene has CDR1 SNHLY and CDR2 FYNNEI. V lost 8 bases to trimming and J lost 3 bases, with 10 bases between them. The CDR3 reads CASARGEETQYF. Here the CDR3 DNA reads TGTGCCAGCGCGAGAGGCGAAGAGACCCAGTACTTC.

This chain links TRBV13 with TRBJ2-1, with 7 bases fitting TRBD1. This CDR3 has 13 residues. After removal of 0 bases from V and 14 bases from J, the junction contained 7 bases not matched to a gene. Germline V lookup: CDR1 PRHDT, CDR2 FYEKMQ (reference sequence). CDR3 DNA sequence: TGTGCCAGCAGCTTAGGCGGGAAGGGGGCTGAGTTCTTC. Translated: CASSLGGKGAEFF.

The chain joins TRBV6-1 to TRBJ2-3, with D maybe TRBD2 (6 bases). Germline assignment: CDR1 MNHNS and CDR2 SASEGT. This CDR3 is 15 amino acids long. V lost 6 bases and J 3 bases, leaving 16 bases between the germline ends. Here the CDR3 DNA reads TGTGCCAGCAGCGTCACCGGGAGTGGGACAGATACGCAGTATTTT. Translating gives CASSVTGSGTDTQYF.